A single sample gave rise to the 3 T cell receptor beta chains below, sequenced in a study of T cells expressing NK-cell markers. No DNA is given; TCRdb re-called the 5' RACE reads and lists each CDR3 protein once. Across 150,000 to 180,000 distinct CDR3 sequences, the top ten clones capture roughly 35% of the sample. The sample consisted of blood T cells: a sorted CD56 or NKG2C T cell subset, CD4+ or CD8+ T cells, or bulk PBMC T cells (not recorded which). The receptors were gathered from a woman aged 45-65 years in good health.

This chain links TRBV2 with TRBJ2-7; without DNA, the TCRdb call of TRBD1 cannot be checked. The germline V gene has CDR1 SNHLY and CDR2 FYNNEI. This CDR3 comprises 15 residues. CDR3 protein: CASSEKGLRTGEQYF. Variable domain in full (rest from reference TRBV2 and TRBJ2-7): EPEVTQTPSHQVTQMGQEVILRCVPISNHLYFYWYRQILGQKVEFLVSFYNNEISEKSEIFDDQFSVERPDGSNFTLKIRSTKLEDSAMYFCASSEKGLRTGEQYFGPGTRLTVT.

The chain employs TRBV6-5 and TRBJ2-1; absent DNA, TCRdb's TRBD2 call cannot be checked. This CDR3 is built from 18 residues. CDR1 MNHEY and CDR2 SVGAGI come from the germline V gene. CDR3 loop: CASSYSTGLAGLYNEQFF.

V usage is TRBV29-1 and J usage is TRBJ1-1. The CDR3 is 11 amino acids. CDR1 is SQVTM and CDR2 is ANQGSEA in the germline V gene. CDR3 protein: CSVKGILGAFF.